This TCR beta chain was recovered during a study of blood T cell repertoires in COVID-19. Study background: Samples representing acute and convalescent COVID-19 were sourced from the United States, Italy and Spain. PBMCs, B-cell-depleted T cells, or T cells provided the cDNA or gDNA that made up the material.

J was trimmed by 7 bases and V by 4 bases; bases with no gene match: 12. CDR3 length equals 15 residues. Per the germline V gene, CDR1 is SGHRS and CDR2 is YFSETQ. Per the study methods: From reference gene primer amplification, estimates of nucleated cell counts were derived. The repertoire was sequenced with immunoSEQ multiplex PCR; TCRdb's copy has only in-frame clones and lacks some. V, J and clone size are those of that table, while D and trimming were read from the DNA. The table includes some 32,000 clones, around 88% detected once. What was sequenced was peripheral blood. This clonotype was sampled from a human donor in a cohort sampled during active COVID-19. V usage is TRBV5-1 and J usage is TRBJ1-2; 8 nucleotides align to TRBD1. CDR3 in amino acids: CASSRGQGASVGYTF. In DNA, the CDR3 is TGCGCCAGCAGCAGGGGGCAGGGGGCATCTGTTGGCTACACCTTC.